Reported below is one T cell receptor (beta chain). This record comes from a study of blood T cell repertoires in COVID-19. Overall study context: Specimens from acute and convalescent COVID-19 originated in the United States, Italy and Spain. T cells, B-cell-depleted T cells, or PBMCs supplied cDNA or gDNA.

Germline V gene data show CDR1 as LNHDA and CDR2 as SQIVND (reference sequence). The V end was cut by 4 bases, the J end by 1 base, with 19 bases between. The CDR3 spans 17 residues. Sequenced by immunoSEQ multiplex PCR; TCRdb stores in-frame clones only, minus some. The sample includes about 97,000 clones, 70% to 90% of them seen just once. This clonotype originated in a man between 45 and 60 years old with active COVID-19. The chain is built from TRBV19 and TRBJ2-5; D perhaps matches TRBD2 (5 bases). Source material: peripheral blood. CDR3 region: CASSTGYGDSAQETQYF. For the CDR3, the DNA is TGTGCCAGTAGTACGGGCTACGGGGATTCGGCCCAAGAGACCCAGTACTTC.